The TCR beta chain under discussion was sequenced for a study of glioma-infiltrating T cells after dendritic cell vaccination. Profiling relied on immunoSEQ multiplex PCR, and the TCRdb table lists in-frame clones only, not all of them. The data contain roughly 85,000 clones, 85% of them singletons. There are 13 residues in the CDR3. Trimming took 3 bases from V and 6 from J, leaving 8 bases between them. The germline CDR1 and CDR2 sequences are SGHTA and FQGNSA. Time point indicated: after dendritic cell vaccination, including at tumor progression/relapse. Specimen: blood, collected after dendritic cell vaccination. This receptor was obtained from a human donor with glioblastoma. The chain couples TRBV7-2 to TRBJ2-2; unclear D gene. The CDR3: CASSFSSPGELFF. CDR3 sequence (DNA): TGTGCCAGCAGCTTCTCCTCCCCCGGGGAGCTGTTTTTT.